Shown below are 29 T cell receptor beta chains from a single sample sequenced in a study of blood T cell repertoires in COVID-19. Measured with immunoSEQ multiplex PCR; TCRdb has only the in-frame clones, and not every one. The sample shows some 350,000 clones, 88% of them seen only once. The sample consisted of peripheral blood. The source is a woman aged 70 to 79 with COVID-19, enrolled during active disease.

This clone was detected ten times or more. This chain links TRBV13 with TRBJ2-1; D is ambiguous. The CDR3 runs 15 residues. The V end lost 0 bases, the J end lost 2 bases, and 8 bases lay between the germline ends. Germline CDR1 reads PRHDT; CDR2 reads FYEKMQ (reference sequence). The CDR3 loop is CASSLGRRAYNEQFF. Here the CDR3 DNA reads TGTGCCAGCAGCTTAGGTCGGAGAGCCTACAATGAGCAGTTCTTC.

V is TRBV5-5 and J is TRBJ1-5, with a weak D call TRBD1 (5 bases). The V gene lost 4 bases and the J gene lost 8 bases, with 13 bases spanning the gap. CDR3 length: 13 residues. The germline V gene encodes CDR1 SGHKS and CDR2 YYEKEE (reference sequence). In DNA form, the CDR3 reads TGTGCCAGCAGCCGACAGTGGGAGGAGCCCCAGCATTTT. It is translated as CASSRQWEEPQHF.

The chain couples TRBV2 to TRBJ1-1, with a tentative D call TRBD1 (5 bases). Between the trimmed V and J ends, which lost 11 bases and 3 bases, there was a span of 10 bases. CDR1 and CDR2 (germline): SNHLY, FYNNEI. This CDR3 has 11 amino acids. The CDR3 reads CAEGEDTEAFF. The DNA of the CDR3 is TGTGCCGAAGGGGAGGACACTGAAGCTTTCTTT. Using reference TRBV2 and TRBJ1-1 for the parts outside the CDR3, the full variable domain is EPEVTQTPSHQVTQMGQEVILRCVPISNHLYFYWYRQILGQKVEFLVSFYNNEISEKSEIFDDQFSVERPDGSNFTLKIRSTKLEDSAMYFCAEGEDTEAFFGQGTRLTVV.

The chain joins TRBV29-1 to TRBJ1-6, with D hard to call. Germline CDR1 and CDR2: SQVTM and ANQGSEA. V shed 6 bases and J shed 10 bases, with 10 bases lying between them. The length of the CDR3 is 11 residues. CDR3 loop: CSVARGSPLHF. The DNA for the CDR3 is TGCAGCGTCGCCCGGGGATCACCCCTCCACTTT.

The chain has TRBV7-2 and TRBJ1-1; the D gene is possibly TRBD1 (6 bases). The CDR3 has 14 residues. The germline V gene has CDR1 SGHTA and CDR2 FQGNSA. V shed 2 bases and J shed 0 bases, with 7 bases lying between them. In nucleotides, the CDR3 is TGTGCCAGCAGCTTACGGACAGTGAACACTGAAGCTTTCTTT. Translation: CASSLRTVNTEAFF.

The chain recombines TRBV11-3 with TRBJ1-1; TRBD1 aligns across 9 bases. Germline values: CDR1 SGHNT, CDR2 YENEEA. This CDR3 contains 15 residues. The ends lost 2 bases at V and 4 bases at J; junction bases unmatched: 5. CDR3 protein: CASSLLGQGSTEAFF. CDR3 nucleotide sequence: TGTGCCAGCAGCTTACTGGGACAGGGCAGCACTGAAGCTTTCTTT.

The gene calls are TRBV4-3 and TRBJ2-1, with D perhaps TRBD2 (5 bases). V lost 1 base and J lost 2, with 12 bases in between. The CDR3 is made up of 16 amino acids. Germline V lookup: CDR1 LGHNA, CDR2 YSLEER. DNA of the CDR3: TGCGCCAGCAGCCAAGCTCTGCCCGGGACCTACAATGAGCAGTTCTTC. This encodes CASSQALPGTYNEQFF.

The V call is TRBV5-4, the J call TRBJ2-3, with D unresolved. The CDR3 has 14 residues. Germline CDR1 and CDR2: SGHNT and YYREEE (reference sequence). V gave up 0 bases and J gave up 4 bases, with 9 bases separating them. CDR3: CASSLVGRADTQYF. CDR3 sequence (DNA): TGTGCCAGCAGCTTGGTTGGTCGGGCAGATACGCAGTATTTT.

The V and J genes are TRBV21-1 and TRBJ1-1; the D call in the table, TRBD1, was not verified against the DNA. TRBV21-1 is flagged as a pseudogene. The CDR3 is made up of 15 amino acids. CDR3 in DNA: TGTGCCAGCAGCAAGGGCAGGGGCCCTAAAACTGAAGCTTTCTTT. Amino acid sequence: CASSKGRGPKTEAFF.

The CDR3 loop is CASSYSLGQGQLEQYF. The CDR3 nucleotides read TGTGCCAGCAGTTACTCCCTGGGACAGGGTCAGTTGGAGCAGTACTTC. The V gene is TRBV6-2 or TRBV6-3, the J gene TRBJ2-7; 9 bases match TRBD1. V dropped 0 bases and J dropped 7; count of bases not matched to a gene: 10. This CDR3 is 16 amino acids long. Germline CDR1 is MNHEY and CDR2 is SVGEGT.

This sequence joins TRBV15 and TRBJ1-6; D gene unclear. Trimming removed 6 bases at V and 4 bases at J, with 4 bases between. This CDR3 is built from 12 residues. Germline values: CDR1 LNHNV, CDR2 YYDKDF (reference sequence). The DNA for the CDR3 is TGTGCCACCAGTTCGTATAATTCACCCCTCCACTTT. This gives the protein CATSSYNSPLHF.

The rearrangement joins TRBV6-1 to TRBJ2-3; TRBD2 is a possible D gene (7 bases). Germline V lookup: CDR1 MNHNS, CDR2 SASEGT. The CDR3 contains 17 residues. V gave up 4 bases and J gave up 2 bases, with 19 bases separating them. CDR3 DNA sequence: TGTGCCAGCAGTGCCCGGGGGGCAGGGGAATTCACAGATACGCAGTATTTT. It codes for CASSARGAGEFTDTQYF.

V usage is TRBV19 and J usage is TRBJ2-1, with D hard to call. Germline V gene sequence: CDR1 LNHDA, CDR2 SQIVND (reference sequence). V lost 5 bases and J lost 0, with 5 bases in between. This CDR3 spans 13 amino acids. This chain's CDR3 is CASSPSSYNEQFF. The CDR3 region has the DNA TGTGCCAGTAGTCCGAGCTCCTACAATGAGCAGTTCTTC.

The chain carries TRBV9 and TRBJ2-7; 8 bases line up with TRBD1. Germline CDR1 and CDR2: SGDLS and YYNGEE. CDR3 length: 13 amino acids. Trimming at V came to 3 bases and at J to 6 bases, leaving 5 bases not matched to a gene. CDR3 loop: CASSGTGMGEQYF. The CDR3 DNA follows: TGTGCCAGCAGCGGGACAGGGATGGGCGAGCAGTACTTC.

This chain's CDR3 is CAISPTGTYEQYF. Written as DNA, the CDR3 is TGTGCCATCAGCCCGACAGGCACCTACGAGCAGTACTTC. This sequence joins TRBV10-3 and TRBJ2-7, with D perhaps TRBD1 (6 bases). Between the trimmed V and J ends, which lost 6 bases and 2 bases, there was a span of 11 bases. This CDR3 has 13 residues. Germline CDR1 and CDR2: ENHRY and SYGVKD.

With respect to this clone: Other DNA sequences in this specimen translate into the identical CDR3. The chain is built from TRBV3-1 (or the pseudogene TRBV3-2) and TRBJ1-2; D not certain. V was cut by 1 base and J by 2 bases, with 8 bases left in between. The V gene's germline CDR1 is LGHDT and CDR2 YNNKEL (reference sequence). This CDR3 is 14 amino acids long. In DNA form, the CDR3 reads TGTGCCAGCAGCCAAGGGCAGGCCAACTATGGCTACACCTTC. Translated, it gives CASSQGQANYGYTF.

V and J are TRBV30 and TRBJ2-5; TRBD1 agrees at 11 bases. Germline trimming cut 1 base from V and 2 bases from J; bases unmatched to any gene: 6. The CDR3 loop spans 16 amino acids. Germline-derived CDR1 and CDR2 are GTSNPN and SVGIG (reference sequence). The CDR3 sequence: CAWSGSGQGDQETQYF. CDR3 bases: TGTGCCTGGAGTGGATCGGGACAGGGGGATCAAGAGACCCAGTACTTC.

The CDR3 loop is CASSTPGSSTDTQYF. The CDR3 coding sequence is TGTGCCAGCAGCACACCGGGGTCTAGCACAGATACGCAGTATTTT. The V and J genes are TRBV6-6 and TRBJ2-3, with D possibly TRBD2 on 5 matching bases. The CDR3 has 15 residues. Trimming left V 6 bases short and J 0 bases short, with 13 bases between. Germline CDR1 reads MNHNY; CDR2 reads SVGAGI (reference sequence).

The chain recombines TRBV15 with TRBJ1-5, with D perhaps matching TRBD1 (6 bases). The germline V and J ends were trimmed by 0 bases and 6 bases, with 12 bases remaining between them. The CDR3 runs 15 residues. CDR1 is LNHNV, CDR2 YYDKDF, per germline (reference sequence). In DNA, the CDR3 is TGTGCCACCAGCAGAGATAGGGGCAGGGGTCAGCCCCAGCATTTT. It specifies CATSRDRGRGQPQHF.

The chain recombines TRBV9 with TRBJ1-2, with D possibly TRBD1 on 5 matching bases. Germline-derived CDR1 and CDR2 are SGDLS and YYNGEE. Trimming cost V 0 bases and J 2 bases, with 11 bases left between them. This CDR3 contains 15 residues. The CDR3 DNA reads TGTGCCAGCAGCGTAGCTCGCCAGGGCAACTATGGCTACACCTTC. Amino acid sequence: CASSVARQGNYGYTF.

The chain recombines TRBV7-9 with TRBJ2-5; 9 bases fit TRBD1. Germline lookup yields CDR1 SEHNR and CDR2 FQNEAQ (reference sequence). The junction had 8 bases not matched to a gene; V was cut back by 5 bases and J by 1 base. The CDR3 is 16 residues long. The chain's CDR3 is CASSTPGQGGQETQYF. DNA for the CDR3: TGTGCCAGCAGCACGCCGGGACAGGGAGGCCAAGAGACCCAGTACTTC.

The chain couples TRBV19 to TRBJ1-4; D ambiguous. CDR3 length: 12 amino acids. Per the germline V gene, CDR1 is LNHDA and CDR2 is SQIVND (reference sequence). The germline V and J ends were trimmed by 10 bases and 8 bases, with 14 bases remaining between them. In nucleotides, the CDR3 is TGTGCCACCCGTCGGGATAGCGAAAAACTGTTTTTT. Translating it yields CATRRDSEKLFF.

The rearrangement uses TRBV2 and TRBJ2-7; 9 bases fit TRBD2. Trimming took 4 bases from V and 2 from J; bases not matched to a gene: 3. The CDR3 length is 14 residues. Looked up from germline, CDR1 is SNHLY and CDR2 is FYNNEI. This CDR3 is CASSVAGGPYEQYF. The CDR3 region has the DNA TGTGCCAGCAGTGTTGCGGGGGGGCCCTACGAGCAGTACTTC.

The rearrangement joins TRBV5-1 to TRBJ1-6; possible D gene TRBD1, 6 bases. The germline V and J ends were trimmed by 7 bases and 8 bases, with 16 bases remaining between them. Germline lookup yields CDR1 SGHRS and CDR2 YFSETQ. This CDR3 has 14 residues. CDR3: CASRYAGADSPLHF. CDR3 sequence (DNA): TGCGCCAGCCGGTACGCAGGGGCGGATTCACCCCTCCACTTT.

The sample holds one count of this clone. This chain uses TRBV13 with TRBJ1-2; D uncertain. Deletions cut 5 bases from V and 3 bases from J, with 13 bases between. This CDR3 region has 14 residues. Germline V gene lookup returns CDR1 PRHDT and CDR2 FYEKMQ (reference sequence). In nucleotides, the CDR3 is TGTGCCAGCAGCCCCGGGTCCCGGGACTATGGCTACACCTTC. This encodes CASSPGSRDYGYTF.

This chain connects TRBV5-6 to TRBJ1-4; D remains unclear. The CDR3 totals 16 residues. Germline CDR1 and CDR2: SGHDT and YYEEEE. Deletions cut 7 bases from V and 5 bases from J, with 21 bases between. Here the CDR3 DNA reads TGTGCCAGCCACCGGGGAGCAGAAAGCCTAAATGAAAAACTGTTTTTT. Translation: CASHRGAESLNEKLFF. The whole variable domain, filled in from reference TRBV5-6 and TRBJ1-4, reads DAGVTQSPTHLIKTRGQQVTLRCSPKSGHDTVSWYQQALGQGPQFIFQYYEEEERQRGNFPDRFSGHQFPNYSSELNVNALLLGDSALYLCASHRGAESLNEKLFFGSGTQLSVL.

Notes on this clone: This sample includes further DNA sequences coding for the same CDR3. CDR3 amino acids: CASRQSNQPQHF. The DNA of the CDR3 is TGTGCCAGCAGGCAGAGCAATCAGCCCCAGCATTTT. The V and J genes are TRBV28 and TRBJ1-5; D unclear. Germline V gene data show CDR1 as MDHEN and CDR2 as SYDVKM. The CDR3 has 12 amino acids. V lost 6 bases and J 1 base, leaving 4 bases between the germline ends.

The gene calls are TRBV4-3 and TRBJ1-2, with D hard to call. Trimming removed 3 bases at V and 6 bases at J, with 8 bases between. This CDR3 has 12 amino acids. From germline, CDR1 is LGHNA and CDR2 YSLEER. CDR3: CASSQDSHGYTF. For the CDR3, the DNA is TGCGCCAGCAGCCAGGACTCCCATGGCTACACCTTC.

The chain uses TRBV10-1 and TRBJ1-1; D not resolved. Trimming removed 2 bases from V and 1 base from J, with 8 bases in between. Germline values: CDR1 WNHNN, CDR2 SYGVQD (reference sequence). The CDR3 contains 14 residues. In nucleotides, the CDR3 is TGCGCCAGCAGTGAGCTCCGGGAGAACACTGAAGCTTTCTTT. Protein: CASSELRENTEAFF.